This T cell receptor (beta chain) came from a study of identical twins. Study conclusions and caveats: Alpha sequences out of frame and shared by twins had excess low generation probability. Clonotypes of the beta chain that were abundant in cord blood carried fewer insertions (memory repertoires showed none).

With regard to this clonotype: The target antigen is unknown.

Template switching created a universal primer site, and the cDNA included unique molecular identifiers. In TCRdb, the 5' RACE reads were re-called with MiXCR into one record per CDR3 protein. The sample lists around 470,000 distinct CDR3 sequences; 12% to 15% were seen once. Donors were all healthy Caucasians. This sample was shared with a second study, whose subject was yellow fever vaccine responses in identical twins.

Sequencing was performed on CD4+ T cells sorted from blood. The source is a young woman in good health.

Here the CDR3 DNA reads TGTGCCAGCAGCCAAGGGTCTTTCGGATTTATCAGCTCCTACGAGCAGTACTTC. It translates to CASSQGSFGFISSYEQYF. The chain carries TRBV14 and TRBJ2-7, with no clear D. Trimming shortened V by 1 base and J by 0 bases, and 19 bases separated the two germline ends. Germline V gene sequence: CDR1 SGHDN, CDR2 FVKESK. The CDR3 is made up of 18 amino acids.